This entry features one TCR beta chain sequence. These data come from a study of blood T cell repertoires in COVID-19. About the research overall: The United States, Italy and Spain supplied acute and convalescent COVID-19 samples. T cells, B-cell-depleted T cells, or PBMCs provided the cDNA or gDNA that served as material.

Original handling: Reference gene primer amplification gave nucleated cell count estimates. Method: immunoSEQ multiplex PCR; TCRdb's copy keeps in-frame clones and lacks some. The DNA was the basis for D and trimming; V, J and clone size are from that table. The profile shows tens of thousands of clones, about 80% of them singletons. Trimming cost V 4 bases and J 3 bases; bases outside gene matches: 4. The CDR3 covers 15 residues. The germline V gene encodes CDR1 MNHEY and CDR2 SVGEGT. This chain uses TRBV6-2 or TRBV6-3 with TRBJ2-1; 9 bases map to TRBD2. Sequenced sample: peripheral blood. The source is a woman aged 70-85 years with acute or convalescent COVID-19. CDR3 nucleotide sequence: TGTGCCAGCAGTTGGACTAGCGAATTCTACAATGAGCAGTTCTTC. The encoded protein is CASSWTSEFYNEQFF.